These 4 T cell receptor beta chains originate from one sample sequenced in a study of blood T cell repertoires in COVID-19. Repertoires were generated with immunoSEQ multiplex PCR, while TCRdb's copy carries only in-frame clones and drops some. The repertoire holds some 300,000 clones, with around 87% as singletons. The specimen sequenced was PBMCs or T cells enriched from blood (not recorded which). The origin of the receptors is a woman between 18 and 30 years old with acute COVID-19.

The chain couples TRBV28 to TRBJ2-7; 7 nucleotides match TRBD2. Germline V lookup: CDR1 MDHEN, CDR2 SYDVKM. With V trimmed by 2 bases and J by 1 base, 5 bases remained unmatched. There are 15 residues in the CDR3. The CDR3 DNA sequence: TGTGCCAGCAGTTTAGCGGGAGCTGGATCCTACGAGCAGTACTTC. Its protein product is CASSLAGAGSYEQYF.

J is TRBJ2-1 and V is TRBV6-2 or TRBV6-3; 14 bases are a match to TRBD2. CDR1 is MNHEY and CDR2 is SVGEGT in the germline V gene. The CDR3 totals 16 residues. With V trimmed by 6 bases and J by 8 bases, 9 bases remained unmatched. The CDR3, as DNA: TGTGCCAGCAGCCTCGGACTAGCGGGAGGAATAGATGAGCAGTTCTTC. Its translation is CASSLGLAGGIDEQFF.

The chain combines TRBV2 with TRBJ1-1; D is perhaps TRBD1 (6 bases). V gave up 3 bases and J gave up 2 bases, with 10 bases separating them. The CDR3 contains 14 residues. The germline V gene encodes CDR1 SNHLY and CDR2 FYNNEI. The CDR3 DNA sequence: TGTGCCAGCAGTGATGGGACACACAACACTGAAGCTTTCTTT. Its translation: CASSDGTHNTEAFF.

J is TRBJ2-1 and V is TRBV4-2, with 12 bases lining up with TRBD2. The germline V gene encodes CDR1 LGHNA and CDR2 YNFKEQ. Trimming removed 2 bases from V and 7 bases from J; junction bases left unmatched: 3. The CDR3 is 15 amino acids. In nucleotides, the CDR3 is TGTGCCAGCAGCCAACTAGCGGGAGGGACTAATGAGCAGTTCTTC. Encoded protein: CASSQLAGGTNEQFF.